This T cell receptor beta chain originates from a study of molecular identifiers for immune sequencing clone quantification (dated by TCRdb to 2016 to 2018). About the study as a whole: For a replicate experiment, the RNA from either approximately 20,000 or 100,000 naive CD8 T cells was divided into five aliquots, and four of those aliquots went on to sequencing. CD8 T cells were used in a methods study to benchmark molecular-identifier clustering-based TCR repertoire sequencing (MIDCIRS) and TCR RNA copy counting.

In the case of this clonotype: It lacks a known antigen. No qualities accompany the bases; no much larger clone lies one base away.

The CDR3 starts with the cysteine, ends with the phenylalanine, and has 14 residues. Left in the record is the CDR3 DNA by itself, 42 bases read in frame from the first base. Trimming accounts for 7 bases at V and 3 bases at J, while the number of junction bases matched to no gene is 7. The germline V gene provides CDR1 MDHEN and CDR2 SYDVKM. The library was generated by PCR. The instrument given in TCRdb is Illumina HiSeq 4000. Preparation of bulk TCR libraries followed a previously described approach, with the TCR primers listed in Table S5. The Qiagen AllPrep DNA/RNA kit was used to purify total RNA. Before analysis, reads from multiple sequencing runs of one library were combined. Under the source paper's analysis protocol: Only reads with exact TCR constant sequence were kept, trimmed to 150 nt, and grouped by their 12-nt molecular barcodes. Reads in each barcode group were sub-clustered using a 15% Levenshtein threshold, and a quality-weighted consensus sequence was built for each RNA molecule. Non-functional sequences were discarded, and so were lower-count sequences lying one edit away from another sequence. Based on fitting two negative binomial distributions, any barcode sub-cluster with under 20% of the maximum read count was discarded. TCRdb reprocessed the public reads (quality trimming at Q25 with fastp, clone calling with MiXCR) and kept in-frame beta chains. Each CDR3 protein gets just one entry, which takes the most common genes and DNA from the rows behind it. What appears here as the V and J calls and clone size reflects TCRdb's work, not the paper's. Across this sample there are 550,000 to 750,000 distinct CDR3 sequences, with about 20% seen only once. In total, the top ten clones hold roughly 0.85% of the sample.

Results the study describes overall, beyond this receptor: In CMV-specific effector cells, clones with more than 20 RNA copies contained over 98% of molecules, whereas in naive cells such clones contained under 1% of molecules. Highly expanded clone sizes could be underestimated if identical TCR molecules share a barcode. Spiked-in Jurkat TCR RNA equal to a single cell's worth was reported to be detectable even within 1,200,000 naive CD8 T cells. Spiked-in Jurkat TCR RNA (approximately 9 copies' worth), which is not part of the donor repertoire, was contained in the naive libraries. Modeling estimated roughly 3.2 recovered TCR RNA copies per cell, compared with about 9.3 by digital PCR, which implies 25% to 30% capture efficiency. Without barcode sub-clustering, chimeric consensus sequences inflated TCR diversity; chimeras reached as high as 47%.

Naive CD8 T cell libraries were made from approximately 20,000 to 1,000,000 sorted cells using 10%, 30% or 50% of purified RNA. On a BD FACSAria II, naive CD8 T cells were FACS-sorted as CD8+CD4-CCR7+CD45RA+ and collected into RLT Plus buffer. Detection sensitivity was tested by spiking Jurkat RNA equal to about 10 TCR copies' worth into samples containing roughly 17,000-1,000,000 naive CD8 T cells. Enrichment of CD8 T cells was performed with RosetteSep CD8+ T Cell Enrichment Cocktail and Ficoll-Paque, after which ACK red cell lysis was carried out. The source material was naive CD8+ T cells from blood, with Jurkat cell RNA spiked in. The cell subset or site label for this specimen denotes: FACS-sorted CD8+CD4-CCR7+CD45RA+ naive T cells. The chain employs TRBV28 and TRBJ2-7; a stretch of 9 junction bases matches TRBD2. This receptor was identified in a human donor in good health. Some libraries in this study had Jurkat cell RNA spiked in. The CDR3 protein sequence reads: CASTQREAIYEQYF. The bases read TGTGCCAGCACTCAGCGGGAGGCCATCTACGAGCAGTACTTC.